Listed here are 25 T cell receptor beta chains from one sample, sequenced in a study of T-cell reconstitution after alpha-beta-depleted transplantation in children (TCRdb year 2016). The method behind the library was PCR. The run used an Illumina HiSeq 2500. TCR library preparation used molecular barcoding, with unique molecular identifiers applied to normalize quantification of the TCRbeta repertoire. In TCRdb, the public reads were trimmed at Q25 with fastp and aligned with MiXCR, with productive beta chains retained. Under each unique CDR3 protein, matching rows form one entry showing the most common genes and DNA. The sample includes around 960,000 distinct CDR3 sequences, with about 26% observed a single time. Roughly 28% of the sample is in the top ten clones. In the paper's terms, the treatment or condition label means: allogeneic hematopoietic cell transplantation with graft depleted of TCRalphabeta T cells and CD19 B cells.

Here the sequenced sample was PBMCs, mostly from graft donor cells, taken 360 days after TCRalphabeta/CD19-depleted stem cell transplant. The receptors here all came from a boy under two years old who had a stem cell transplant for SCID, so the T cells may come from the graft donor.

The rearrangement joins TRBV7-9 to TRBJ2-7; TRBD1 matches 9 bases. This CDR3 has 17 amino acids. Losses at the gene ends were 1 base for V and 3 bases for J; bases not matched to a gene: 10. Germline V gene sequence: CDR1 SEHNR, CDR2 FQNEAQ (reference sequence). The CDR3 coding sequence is TGTGCCAGCAGCTTAGTCATGATGGGACAGGGAGTCTACGAGCAGTACTTC. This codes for CASSLVMMGQGVYEQYF.

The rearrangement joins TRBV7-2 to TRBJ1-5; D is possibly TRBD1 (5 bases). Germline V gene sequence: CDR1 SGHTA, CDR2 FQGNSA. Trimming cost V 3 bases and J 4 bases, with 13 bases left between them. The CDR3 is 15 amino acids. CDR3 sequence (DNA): TGTGCCAGCAGCTTTCAGGGATTGTGGAATCAGCCCCAGCATTTT. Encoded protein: CASSFQGLWNQPQHF. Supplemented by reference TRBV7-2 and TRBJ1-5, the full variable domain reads GAGVSQSPSNKVTEKGKDVELRCDPISGHTALYWYRQSLGQGLEFLIYFQGNSAPDKSGLPSDRFSAERTGGSVSTLTIQRTQQEDSAVYLCASSFQGLWNQPQHFGDGTRLSIL.

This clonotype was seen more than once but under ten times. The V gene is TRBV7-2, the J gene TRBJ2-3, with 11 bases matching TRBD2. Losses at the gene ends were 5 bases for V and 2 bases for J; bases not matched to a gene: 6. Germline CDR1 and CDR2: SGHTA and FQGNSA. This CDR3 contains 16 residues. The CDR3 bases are TGTGCCAGCAGCGCCCGACTAGCGGGGTACACAGATACGCAGTATTTT. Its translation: CASSARLAGYTDTQYF.

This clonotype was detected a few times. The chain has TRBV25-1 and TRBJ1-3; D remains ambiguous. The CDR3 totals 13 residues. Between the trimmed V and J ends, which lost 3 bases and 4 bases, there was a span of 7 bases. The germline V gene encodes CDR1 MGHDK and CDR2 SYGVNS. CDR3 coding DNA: TGTGCCAGCAGTGAGTCCCTGGGAAACACCATATATTTT. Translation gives CASSESLGNTIYF.

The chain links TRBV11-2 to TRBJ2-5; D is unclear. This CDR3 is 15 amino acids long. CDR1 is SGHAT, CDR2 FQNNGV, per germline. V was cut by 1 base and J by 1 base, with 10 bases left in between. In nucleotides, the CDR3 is TGTGCCAGCAGCTTAGGTTCGCGCATCCAAGAGACCCAGTACTTC. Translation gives CASSLGSRIQETQYF.

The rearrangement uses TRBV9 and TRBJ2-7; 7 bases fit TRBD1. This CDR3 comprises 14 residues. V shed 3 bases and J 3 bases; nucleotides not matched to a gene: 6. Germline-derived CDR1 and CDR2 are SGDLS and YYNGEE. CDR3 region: CASSGHRGFYEQYF. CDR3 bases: TGTGCCAGCAGCGGACACAGGGGTTTCTACGAGCAGTACTTC.

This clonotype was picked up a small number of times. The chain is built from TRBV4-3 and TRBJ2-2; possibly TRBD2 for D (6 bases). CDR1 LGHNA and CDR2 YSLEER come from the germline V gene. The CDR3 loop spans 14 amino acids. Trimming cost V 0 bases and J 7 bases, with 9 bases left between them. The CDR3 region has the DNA TGCGCCAGCAGCCAAGATGGGGGGATCGGGGAGCTGTTTTTT. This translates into CASSQDGGIGELFF.

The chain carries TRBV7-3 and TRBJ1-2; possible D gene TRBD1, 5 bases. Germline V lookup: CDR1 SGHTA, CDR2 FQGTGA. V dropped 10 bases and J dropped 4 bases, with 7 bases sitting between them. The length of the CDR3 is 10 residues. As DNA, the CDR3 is TGTGCCAAGGGGCGCTATGGCTACACCTTC. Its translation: CAKGRYGYTF.

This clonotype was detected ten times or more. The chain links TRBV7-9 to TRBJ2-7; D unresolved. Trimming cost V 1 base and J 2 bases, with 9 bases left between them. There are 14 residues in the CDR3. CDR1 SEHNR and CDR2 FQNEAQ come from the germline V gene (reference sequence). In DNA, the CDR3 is TGTGCCAGCAGCTTAGTTCCTCCCACCTACGAGCAGTACTTC. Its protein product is CASSLVPPTYEQYF.

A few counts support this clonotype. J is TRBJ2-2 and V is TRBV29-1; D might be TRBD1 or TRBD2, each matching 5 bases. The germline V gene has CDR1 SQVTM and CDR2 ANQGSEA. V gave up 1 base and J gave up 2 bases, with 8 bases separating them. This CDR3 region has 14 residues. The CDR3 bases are TGCAGCGTTGAAGGGGACCAAAACACCGGGGAGCTGTTTTTT. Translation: CSVEGDQNTGELFF.

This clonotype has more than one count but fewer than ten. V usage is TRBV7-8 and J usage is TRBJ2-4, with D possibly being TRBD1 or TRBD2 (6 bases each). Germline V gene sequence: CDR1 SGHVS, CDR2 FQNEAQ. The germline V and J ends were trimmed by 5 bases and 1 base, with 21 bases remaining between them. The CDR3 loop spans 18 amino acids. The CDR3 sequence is CASSELPGAWRAKNIQYF. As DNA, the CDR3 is TGTGCCAGCAGCGAGCTACCGGGGGCCTGGCGGGCCAAAAACATTCAGTACTTC.

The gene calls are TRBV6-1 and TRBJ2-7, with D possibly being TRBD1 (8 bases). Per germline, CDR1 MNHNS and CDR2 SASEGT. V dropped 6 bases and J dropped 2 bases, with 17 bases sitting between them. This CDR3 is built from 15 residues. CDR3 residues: CASRNRGGNTYEQYF. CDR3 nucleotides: TGTGCCAGCAGAAACAGGGGGGGTAATACCTACGAGCAGTACTTC.

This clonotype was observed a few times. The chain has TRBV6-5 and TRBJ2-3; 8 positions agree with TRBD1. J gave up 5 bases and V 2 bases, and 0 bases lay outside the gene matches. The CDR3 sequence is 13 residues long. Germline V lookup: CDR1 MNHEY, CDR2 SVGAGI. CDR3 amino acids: CASSYGTGDTQYF. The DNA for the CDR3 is TGTGCCAGCAGTTACGGGACAGGAGATACGCAGTATTTT.

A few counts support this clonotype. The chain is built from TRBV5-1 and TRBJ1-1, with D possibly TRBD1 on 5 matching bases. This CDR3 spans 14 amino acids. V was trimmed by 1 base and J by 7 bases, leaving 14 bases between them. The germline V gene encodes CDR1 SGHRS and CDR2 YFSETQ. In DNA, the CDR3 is TGCGCCAGCAGCTTGAGGGGTGCCGGAGGTGAAGCTTTCTTT. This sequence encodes CASSLRGAGGEAFF. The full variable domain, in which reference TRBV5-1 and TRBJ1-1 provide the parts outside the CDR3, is KAGVTQTPRYLIKTRGQQVTLSCSPISGHRSVSWYQQTPGQGLQFLFEYFSETQRNKGNFPGRFSGRQFSNSRSEMNVSTLELGDSALYLCASSLRGAGGEAFFGQGTRLTVV.

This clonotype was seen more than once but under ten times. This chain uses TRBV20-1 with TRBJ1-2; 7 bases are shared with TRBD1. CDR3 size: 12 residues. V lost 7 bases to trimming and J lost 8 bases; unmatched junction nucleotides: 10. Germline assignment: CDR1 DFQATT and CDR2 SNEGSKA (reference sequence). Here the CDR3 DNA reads TGCAGTGGGACGCGGGACAGTGGGGGCTACACCTTC. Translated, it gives CSGTRDSGGYTF.

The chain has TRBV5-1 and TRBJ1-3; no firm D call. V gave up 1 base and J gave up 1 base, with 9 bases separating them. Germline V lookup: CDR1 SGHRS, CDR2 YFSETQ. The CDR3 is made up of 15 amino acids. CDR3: CASSLTQASGNTIYF. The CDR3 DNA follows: TGCGCCAGCAGCTTGACCCAGGCTTCTGGAAACACCATATATTTT.

CDR3 in amino acids: CASSVGGWNTEAFF. The CDR3 DNA is TGTGCCAGCAGTGTAGGGGGCTGGAACACTGAAGCTTTCTTT. This chain joins TRBV2 and TRBJ1-1; 7 positions agree with TRBD1. The CDR3 is made up of 14 amino acids. The trim removed 4 bases at V and 1 base at J, leaving 3 bases unmatched. Germline loops: CDR1 SNHLY, CDR2 FYNNEI.

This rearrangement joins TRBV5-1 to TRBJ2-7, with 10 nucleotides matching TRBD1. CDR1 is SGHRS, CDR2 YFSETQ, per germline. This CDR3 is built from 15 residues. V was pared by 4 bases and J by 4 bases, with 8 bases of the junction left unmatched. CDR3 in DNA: TGCGCCAGCAGCGTCCCCGGGACAGGGGCTTACGAGCAGTACTTC. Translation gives CASSVPGTGAYEQYF.

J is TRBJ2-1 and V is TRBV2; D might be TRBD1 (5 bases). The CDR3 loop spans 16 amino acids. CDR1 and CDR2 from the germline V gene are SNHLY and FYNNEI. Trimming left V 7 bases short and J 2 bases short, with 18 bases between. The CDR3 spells CASNIVAGPTYNEQFF. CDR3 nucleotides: TGTGCCAGCAACATCGTGGCAGGGCCGACCTACAATGAGCAGTTCTTC.

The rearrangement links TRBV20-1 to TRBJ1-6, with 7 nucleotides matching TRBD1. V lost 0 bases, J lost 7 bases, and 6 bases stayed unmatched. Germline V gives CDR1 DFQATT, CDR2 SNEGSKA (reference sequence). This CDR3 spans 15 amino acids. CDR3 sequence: CSARDLRQGNSPLHF. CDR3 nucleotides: TGCAGTGCTAGAGATCTCAGACAGGGAAATTCACCCCTCCACTTT.

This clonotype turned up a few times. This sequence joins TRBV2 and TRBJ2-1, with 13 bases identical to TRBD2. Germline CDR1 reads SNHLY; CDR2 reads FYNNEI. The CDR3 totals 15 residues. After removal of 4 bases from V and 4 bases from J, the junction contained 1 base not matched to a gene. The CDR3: CASSGTSGGYNEQFF. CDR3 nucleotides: TGTGCCAGCAGTGGGACTAGCGGGGGATACAATGAGCAGTTCTTC.

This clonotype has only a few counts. The CDR3 DNA reads TGCAGTGCTAGCTGGGATGAGACCCAGTACTTC. Translated, it gives CSASWDETQYF. The V gene is TRBV20-1, the J gene TRBJ2-5; D ambiguous. CDR3 length: 11 residues. Germline lookup yields CDR1 DFQATT and CDR2 SNEGSKA (reference sequence). Trimming removed 3 bases at V and 5 bases at J, with 7 bases between.

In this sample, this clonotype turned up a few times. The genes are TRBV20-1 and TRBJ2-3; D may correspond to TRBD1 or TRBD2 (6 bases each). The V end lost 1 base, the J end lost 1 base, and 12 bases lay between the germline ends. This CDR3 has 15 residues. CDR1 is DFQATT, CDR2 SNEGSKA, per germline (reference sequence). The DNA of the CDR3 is TGCAGTGCTAGAGTATTGGGGGGCCGCACAGATACGCAGTATTTT. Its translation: CSARVLGGRTDTQYF.

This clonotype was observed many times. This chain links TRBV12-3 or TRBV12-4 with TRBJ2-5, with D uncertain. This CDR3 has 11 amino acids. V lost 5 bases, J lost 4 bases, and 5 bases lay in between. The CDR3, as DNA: TGTGCCAGCAGTGCCGTAGAGACCCAGTACTTC. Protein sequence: CASSAVETQYF.

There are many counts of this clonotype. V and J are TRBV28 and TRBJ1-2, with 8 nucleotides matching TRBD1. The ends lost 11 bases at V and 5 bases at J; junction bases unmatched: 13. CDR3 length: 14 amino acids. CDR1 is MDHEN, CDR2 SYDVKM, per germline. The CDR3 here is CASLPGQAFYGYTF. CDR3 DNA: TGTGCCTCCCTCCCGGGACAGGCCTTTTATGGCTACACCTTC.